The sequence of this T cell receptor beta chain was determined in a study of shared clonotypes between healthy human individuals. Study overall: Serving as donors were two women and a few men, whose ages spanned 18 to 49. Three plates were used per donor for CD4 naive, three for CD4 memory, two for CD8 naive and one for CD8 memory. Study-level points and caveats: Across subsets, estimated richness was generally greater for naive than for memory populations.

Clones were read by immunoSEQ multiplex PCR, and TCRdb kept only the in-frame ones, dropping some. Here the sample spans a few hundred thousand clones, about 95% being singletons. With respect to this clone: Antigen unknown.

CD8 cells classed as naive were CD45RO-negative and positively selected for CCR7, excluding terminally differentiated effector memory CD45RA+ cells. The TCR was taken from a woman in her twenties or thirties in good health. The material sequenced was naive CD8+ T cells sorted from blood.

The CDR3 is CASSFSEGTSGYEQYF. DNA of the CDR3: TGTGCCAGCAGTTTCTCCGAGGGGACTAGCGGCTACGAGCAGTACTTC. The rearrangement links TRBV27 to TRBJ2-7, with 11 bases matching TRBD2. Germline lookup yields CDR1 MNHEY and CDR2 SMNVEV (reference sequence). The V and J ends lost 3 bases and 3 bases, in that order; junction bases with no gene match: 7. This CDR3 region has 16 residues.